The 6 T cell receptor beta chains in this list originate from one sample, sequenced in a study of T cell changes during pregnancy in multiple sclerosis. Data came from immunoSEQ multiplex PCR; TCRdb stores just in-frame clones and leaves some out. The sample lists about 33,000 clones, 91% occurring once. The sequencing here drew on CD4+ T cells from peripheral blood mononuclear cells, taken in the third trimester of pregnancy. The origin of the receptors is a female donor in good health, enrolled as a control in a pregnancy study.

The genes are TRBV7-9 and TRBJ2-3, with 7 bases aligning to TRBD2. This CDR3 spans 19 amino acids. From germline, CDR1 is SEHNR and CDR2 FQNEAQ (reference sequence). V gave up 5 bases and J gave up 0 bases; unmatched junction bases: 17. The CDR3 spells CASSLRRGTDAASTDTQYF. For the CDR3, the DNA is TGTGCCAGCAGCCTTAGGCGGGGGACGGACGCTGCTAGCACAGATACGCAGTATTTT.

V gene TRBV5-1 combines with J gene TRBJ1-1, with no clear D. This CDR3 comprises 13 residues. The germline CDR1 and CDR2 sequences are SGHRS and YFSETQ. Trimming left V 2 bases short and J 1 base short, with 6 bases between. CDR3 amino acids: CASSFGTNTEAFF. CDR3 bases: TGCGCCAGCAGCTTTGGCACGAACACTGAAGCTTTCTTT.

This clone was recorded a few times. The chain carries TRBV28 and TRBJ1-1; TRBD1 is a possible D gene (5 bases). V was trimmed by 5 bases and J by 0 bases, leaving 7 bases between them. From germline, CDR1 is MDHEN and CDR2 SYDVKM. This CDR3 comprises 13 residues. This chain's CDR3 is CASSPRVNTEAFF. CDR3 sequence (DNA): TGTGCCAGCAGTCCCAGGGTGAACACTGAAGCTTTCTTT.

A single count supports this clone. V is TRBV2 and J is TRBJ1-1; D might be TRBD1 (6 bases). CDR3 length: 16 residues. Per the germline V gene, CDR1 is SNHLY and CDR2 is FYNNEI. Trimming cost V 3 bases and J 1 base, with 15 bases left between them. The CDR3 nucleotides read TGTGCCAGCAGTGAGGACAGCCTTGGAGGGAACACTGAAGCTTTCTTT. Translation: CASSEDSLGGNTEAFF. Looking up the rest from reference TRBV2 and TRBJ1-1 gives the full variable domain: EPEVTQTPSHQVTQMGQEVILRCVPISNHLYFYWYRQILGQKVEFLVSFYNNEISEKSEIFDDQFSVERPDGSNFTLKIRSTKLEDSAMYFCASSEDSLGGNTEAFFGQGTRLTVV.

This chain joins TRBV10-3 and TRBJ2-7; 7 bases are a match to TRBD1. The CDR3 contains 15 residues. Germline CDR1 ENHRY, CDR2 SYGVKD. V dropped 0 bases and J dropped 3; count of bases not matched to a gene: 5. The CDR3: CAISESPDRVYEQYF. The CDR3 bases are TGTGCCATCAGTGAGTCCCCCGACAGGGTCTACGAGCAGTACTTC.

The J gene is TRBJ1-4, the V gene TRBV10-3; tentatively, D is TRBD1 (5 bases). Germline V CDR1 and CDR2: ENHRY, SYGVKD. V gave up 4 bases and J gave up 7 bases, with 10 bases separating them. The CDR3 length is 13 residues. The CDR3 spells CAISAGVGEKLFF. The CDR3 nucleotides read TGTGCCATCAGTGCGGGGGTCGGTGAAAAACTGTTTTTT.